These 20 T cell receptor beta chains were sequenced from one sample in a study of shared clonotypes between healthy human individuals (dated by TCRdb to 2019 to 2021). The receptor library was made with the immunoSEQ multiplex PCR assay. TCRdb carries this immuneACCESS record with in-frame sequences only. Its versions omit some clonotypes, under half of them owing to an unresolved V gene in the studies checked, with the rest unexplained. The sample includes about 1.1 million clones, with roughly 80% observed a single time. Roughly 0.9% of the sample is held by the ten biggest clonotypes. The sequenced material came from memory CD4+ T cells from PBMCs. Taken with the paper, the label for cell subset or site translates to: CD45RA-negative fraction. The receptors here all came from a man aged 18 to 30 in good health. Some clones in this sample may be carry-over from other donors' samples.

The chain carries TRBV7-9 and TRBJ2-5; 10 bases map to TRBD1. The CDR3 totals 17 residues. The germline V gene has CDR1 SEHNR and CDR2 FQNEAQ (reference sequence). V dropped 5 bases and J dropped 1; count of bases not matched to a gene: 10. Here the CDR3 DNA reads TGTGCCAGCAGCACTCGTTCGGGACAGGGGACCCAAGAGACCCAGTACTTC. Protein product: CASSTRSGQGTQETQYF.

This rearrangement joins TRBV30 to TRBJ2-1, with 10 bases that match TRBD2. The CDR3 extends over 16 amino acids. V dropped 0 bases and J dropped 3; count of bases not matched to a gene: 5. CDR1 GTSNPN and CDR2 SVGIG come from the germline V gene (reference sequence). The CDR3 sequence: CAWSVSRTSGYNEQFF. As DNA, the CDR3 is TGTGCCTGGAGTGTTAGTAGGACTAGCGGCTACAATGAGCAGTTCTTC.

This rearrangement joins TRBV11-2 to TRBJ2-7; 8 bases match TRBD1. The V segment lost 0 bases and the J segment 4 bases; nucleotides outside the gene matches: 11. Germline lookup yields CDR1 SGHAT and CDR2 FQNNGV. This CDR3 spans 17 amino acids. DNA for the CDR3: TGTGCCAGCAGCTTAGATAGACAGGCCAGGGGGCTTTACGAGCAGTACTTC. Protein product: CASSLDRQARGLYEQYF. The complete variable domain, with remaining parts taken from reference TRBV11-2 and TRBJ2-7, reads EAGVAQSPRYKIIEKRQSVAFWCNPISGHATLYWYQQILGQGPKLLIQFQNNGVVDDSQLPKDRFSAERLKGVDSTLKIQPAKLEDSAVYLCASSLDRQARGLYEQYFGPGTRLTVT.

The chain has TRBV29-1 and TRBJ2-5; D call uncertain. Trimming removed 4 bases at V and 2 bases at J, with 11 bases between. There are 13 residues in the CDR3. The germline V gene encodes CDR1 SQVTM and CDR2 ANQGSEA. The CDR3 DNA sequence: TGCAGCGTTGGGTCCCGGCTACAAGAGACCCAGTACTTC. This sequence encodes CSVGSRLQETQYF.

The chain is built from TRBV18 and TRBJ1-4; D uncertain. The germline gives CDR1 KGHSH, CDR2 LQKENI. This CDR3 has 17 residues. Trimming pared 1 base from V and 0 bases from J, leaving 12 bases between. CDR3 sequence: CASSPQGRPATNEKLFF. The CDR3, as DNA: TGTGCCAGCTCACCACAGGGTCGTCCGGCAACTAATGAAAAACTGTTTTTT. The full variable domain, its missing parts supplied by reference TRBV18 and TRBJ1-4, is NAGVMQNPRHLVRRRGQEARLRCSPMKGHSHVYWYRQLPEEGLKFMVYLQKENIIDESGMPKERFSAEFPKEGPSILRIQQVVRGDSAAYFCASSPQGRPATNEKLFFGSGTQLSVL.

To note about this clone: This likely came from a read error, as a far larger clone is one base away. This sample also contains other DNA sequences that code for the same CDR3. V and J are TRBV11-2 and TRBJ2-3, with 7 positions matching TRBD2. The CDR3 length is 15 residues. CDR1 and CDR2 (germline): SGHAT, FQNNGV. Written as DNA, the CDR3 is TGTGCCAGCAGCTTTTGGGGGGGTTCTCCAGATACGCAGTACTTT. Amino acids: CASSFWGGSPDTQYF.

The chain joins TRBV14 to TRBJ2-5; no reliable D call. Germline assignment: CDR1 SGHDN and CDR2 FVKESK. CDR3 length: 13 residues. With 3 bases removed from V and 6 bases from J, the gap between germline ends came to 11 bases. The CDR3, as DNA: TGTGCCAGCAGCCACCCCCCGCGGCAGACCCAGTACTTC. Protein sequence: CASSHPPRQTQYF. The full variable domain, completed using reference TRBV14 and TRBJ2-5, is EAGVTQFPSHSVIEKGQTVTLRCDPISGHDNLYWYRRVMGKEIKFLLHFVKESKQDESGMPNNRFLAERTGGTYSTLKVQPAELEDSGVYFCASSHPPRQTQYFGPGTRLLVL.

The chain recombines TRBV5-1 with TRBJ2-3, with 7 nucleotides matching TRBD1. The CDR3 runs 15 residues. V trimming: 4 bases; J trimming: 3 bases; junction bases outside the gene matches: 8. The germline V gene has CDR1 SGHRS and CDR2 YFSETQ. The CDR3 DNA reads TGCGCCAGCAGCCCAGGACAGGAACTGACAGATACGCAGTATTTT. Residues: CASSPGQELTDTQYF.

This rearrangement joins TRBV5-1 to TRBJ2-2; 9 positions agree with TRBD1. Looked up from germline, CDR1 is SGHRS and CDR2 is YFSETQ. The CDR3 has 16 amino acids. With V trimmed by 0 bases and J by 1 base, 1 base remained unmatched. CDR3 loop: CASSLAGQGNTGELFF. The CDR3 region has the DNA TGCGCCAGCAGCTTGGCGGGACAGGGGAACACCGGGGAGCTGTTTTTT.

This sequence joins TRBV11-2 and TRBJ2-3; D uncertain. With 2 bases removed from V and 2 bases from J, the gap between germline ends came to 5 bases. This CDR3 is 13 amino acids long. Germline CDR1 SGHAT, CDR2 FQNNGV. The CDR3 protein is CASSLWNTDTQYF. The CDR3 bases are TGTGCCAGCAGCTTATGGAACACAGATACGCAGTATTTT.

The chain uses TRBV10-3 and TRBJ1-1; 7 bases line up with TRBD1. This CDR3 spans 15 amino acids. Per germline, CDR1 ENHRY and CDR2 SYGVKD. The V segment lost 1 base and the J segment 8 bases; nucleotides outside the gene matches: 10. The CDR3 loop reads CAISEFSDRDSEAFF. The CDR3 DNA is TGTGCCATCAGTGAGTTTTCGGACCGGGACAGCGAAGCTTTCTTT.

This clone was counted between two and nine times. CDR3 sequence: CASRNRDRGYEKLFF. CDR3 bases: TGTGCCAGCAGGAACAGGGACAGGGGGTATGAAAAACTGTTTTTT. The chain has TRBV7-9 and TRBJ1-4, with 11 bases that match TRBD1. The CDR3 covers 15 residues. From germline, CDR1 is SEHNR and CDR2 FQNEAQ (reference sequence). Trimming removed 6 bases from V and 6 bases from J; junction bases left unmatched: 6.

The J gene is TRBJ1-1, the V gene TRBV6-1, with D hard to call. This CDR3 region has 12 residues. Germline assignment: CDR1 MNHNS and CDR2 SASEGT. V gave up 5 bases and J gave up 1 base, with 5 bases separating them. The DNA for the CDR3 is TGTGCCAGCAGTCTCAGGAACACTGAAGCTTTCTTT. Its protein product is CASSLRNTEAFF.

The chain carries TRBV10-3 and TRBJ1-4; D is perhaps TRBD1 (6 bases). V shed 0 bases and J shed 7 bases, with 12 bases lying between them. Germline V gives CDR1 ENHRY, CDR2 SYGVKD. The CDR3 is made up of 15 amino acids. The CDR3 DNA sequence: TGTGCCATCAGTGAGTCGGAGGGGGTTGCTGAAAAACTGTTTTTT. Translating it yields CAISESEGVAEKLFF.

In the case of this clone: Other nucleotide sequences in the sample specify the same CDR3. CDR3 nucleotides: TGTGCCAGCAGTTTGGGAAGTGAGCAGTTCTTC. Its protein is CASSLGSEQFF. The chain recombines TRBV28 with TRBJ2-1; D is unclear. The CDR3 extends over 11 amino acids. Trimming removed 3 bases from V and 9 bases from J, with 6 bases in between. Germline loops: CDR1 MDHEN, CDR2 SYDVKM.

This rearrangement joins TRBV7-8 to TRBJ2-1; 11 bases match TRBD2. Germline loops: CDR1 SGHVS, CDR2 FQNEAQ. J gave up 9 bases and V 5 bases, and 18 bases lay outside the gene matches. This CDR3 comprises 18 residues. The CDR3 DNA reads TGTGCCAGCAGCCCACGAGGGCTAGCGGGAGGCCCCGGCGGTGAGCAGTTCTTC. Protein sequence: CASSPRGLAGGPGGEQFF. The whole variable domain, remainder taken from reference TRBV7-8 and TRBJ2-1, is GAGVSQSPRYKVAKRGQDVALRCDPISGHVSLFWYQQALGQGPEFLTYFQNEAQLDKSGLPSDRFFAERPEGSVSTLKIQRTQQEDSAVYLCASSPRGLAGGPGGEQFFGPGTRLTVL.

V is TRBV7-9 and J is TRBJ1-4; D is uncertain. Trimming pared 6 bases from V and 5 bases from J, leaving 19 bases between. Germline V gives CDR1 SEHNR, CDR2 FQNEAQ (reference sequence). CDR3 size: 16 residues. The CDR3 here is CASSNPVGGPNEKLFF. CDR3 DNA sequence: TGTGCCAGCAGTAACCCGGTAGGCGGACCCAATGAAAAACTGTTTTTT.

CDR3 region: CASRPRDAIGTIYF. The CDR3 DNA sequence: TGTGCCAGCAGGCCCCGGGACGCCATAGGGACCATATATTTT. The J gene is TRBJ1-3, the V gene TRBV6-5; weak D call: TRBD1 (5 bases). Germline CDR1 is MNHEY and CDR2 is SVGAGI. Trimming removed 6 bases from V and 10 bases from J, with 19 bases in between. The CDR3 has 14 residues.

This clone was found a few times. The genes are TRBV4-1 and TRBJ1-5; no reliable D call. V dropped 1 base and J dropped 2 bases, with 9 bases sitting between them. Germline V CDR1 and CDR2: MGHRA, YSYEKL. The CDR3 is made up of 15 amino acids. CDR3 nucleotide sequence: TGCGCCAGCAGCCAAGGCGAACTGGGCAATCAGCCCCAGCATTTT. Its translation: CASSQGELGNQPQHF.

The chain combines TRBV28 with TRBJ1-2; 7 bases map to TRBD1. This CDR3 contains 13 residues. Germline CDR1 MDHEN, CDR2 SYDVKM. Trimming at V came to 4 bases and at J to 8 bases, leaving 7 bases not matched to a gene. CDR3 DNA: TGTGCCAGCAGTTCGACAGGGATAGGGGGCTACACCTTC. Its protein product is CASSSTGIGGYTF.